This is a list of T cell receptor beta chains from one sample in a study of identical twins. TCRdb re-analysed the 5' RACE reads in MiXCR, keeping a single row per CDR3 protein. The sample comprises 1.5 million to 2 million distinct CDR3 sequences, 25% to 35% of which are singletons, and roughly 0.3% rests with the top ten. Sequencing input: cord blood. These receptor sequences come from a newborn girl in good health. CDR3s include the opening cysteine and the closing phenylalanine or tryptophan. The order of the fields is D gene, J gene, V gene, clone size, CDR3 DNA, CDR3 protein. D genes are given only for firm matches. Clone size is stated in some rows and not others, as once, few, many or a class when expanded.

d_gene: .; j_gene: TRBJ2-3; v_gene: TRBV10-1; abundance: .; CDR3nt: TGCGCCAGCAGTGATGTGGGCACAGATACGCAGTATTTT; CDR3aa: CASSDVGTDTQYF
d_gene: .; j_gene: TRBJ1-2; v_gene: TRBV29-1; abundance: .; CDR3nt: TGCAGCGTTGAAAGCGGTTCGGCCCCTGAAGGCTACACCTTC; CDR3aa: CSVESGSAPEGYTF
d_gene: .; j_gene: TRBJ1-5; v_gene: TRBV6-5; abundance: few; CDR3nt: TGTGCCAGCAGTTACCTATGGCAGCCCCAGCATTTT; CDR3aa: CASSYLWQPQHF
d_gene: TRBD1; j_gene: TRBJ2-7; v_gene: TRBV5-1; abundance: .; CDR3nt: TGCGCCAGCAGCTTGGGCGACAGGGGATTTACTCGGAACGAGCAGTACTTC; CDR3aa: CASSLGDRGFTRNEQYF
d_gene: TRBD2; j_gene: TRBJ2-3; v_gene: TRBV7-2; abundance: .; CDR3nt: TGTGCCAGCAGCCCGAAGCGGGACTTCACAGATACGCAGTATTTT; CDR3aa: CASSPKRDFTDTQYF
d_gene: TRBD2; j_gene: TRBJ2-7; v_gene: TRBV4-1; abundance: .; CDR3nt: TGCGCCAGCAGCCAACCTAGCGGGACCCATGAGCAGTACTTC; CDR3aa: CASSQPSGTHEQYF
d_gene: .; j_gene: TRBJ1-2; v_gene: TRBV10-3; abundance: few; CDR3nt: TGTGCCATCAGTATGCAGGATAACTATGGCTACACCTTC; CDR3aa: CAISMQDNYGYTF
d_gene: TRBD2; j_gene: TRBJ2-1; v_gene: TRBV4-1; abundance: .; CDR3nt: TGCGCCAGCAGCCAAGTTAGCGGGGGGGCCGTTGACAATGAGCAGTTCTTC; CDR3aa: CASSQVSGGAVDNEQFF
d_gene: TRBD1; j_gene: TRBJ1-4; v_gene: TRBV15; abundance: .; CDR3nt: TGTGCCACCAGCATAGGATCCGGGACAGGGAATGAAAAACTGTTTTTT; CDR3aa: CATSIGSGTGNEKLFF
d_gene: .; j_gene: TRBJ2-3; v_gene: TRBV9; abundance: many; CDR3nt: TGTGCCAGCTCTGTGGGGAGTGCAGATACGCAGTATTTT; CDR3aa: CASSVGSADTQYF
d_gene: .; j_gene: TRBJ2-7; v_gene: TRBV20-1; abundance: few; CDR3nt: TGCAGTGCTAGAAGGCAGGCAACCTACGAGCAGTACTTC; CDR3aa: CSARRQATYEQYF
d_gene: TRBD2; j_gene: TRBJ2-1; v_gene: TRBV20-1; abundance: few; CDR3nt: TGCAGTGCTCAAGGGTCTAGCGGAAGATACAATGAGCAGTTCTTC; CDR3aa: CSAQGSSGRYNEQFF
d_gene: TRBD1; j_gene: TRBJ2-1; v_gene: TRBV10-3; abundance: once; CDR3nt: TGTGCCACCTGGACAGGGGGCAATGAGCAGTTCTTC; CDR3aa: CATWTGGNEQFF
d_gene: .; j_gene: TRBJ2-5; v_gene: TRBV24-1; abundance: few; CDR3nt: TGTGCCACCAGTGATTTGGACAGGAACCAGTACTTC; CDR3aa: CATSDLDRNQYF
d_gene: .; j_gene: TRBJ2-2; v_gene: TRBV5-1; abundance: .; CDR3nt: TGCGCCAGCAGCTTGAGGTACAGGGAGAGCACCGGGGAGCTGTTTTTT; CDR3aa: CASSLRYRESTGELFF
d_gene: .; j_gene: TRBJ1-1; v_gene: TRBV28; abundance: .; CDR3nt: TGTGCCTCCAAGGCGGTGAACACTGAAGCTTTCTTT; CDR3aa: CASKAVNTEAFF
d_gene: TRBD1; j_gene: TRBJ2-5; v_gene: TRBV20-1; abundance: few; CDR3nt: TGCAGTGCTAGAGGCGGACAGGGAGTTGGAGAGACCCAGTACTTC; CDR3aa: CSARGGQGVGETQYF
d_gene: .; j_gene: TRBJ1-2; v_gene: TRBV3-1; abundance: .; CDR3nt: TGTGCCAGCAGCCGCCTAGCTCTCTATGGCTACACCTTC; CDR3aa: CASSRLALYGYTF
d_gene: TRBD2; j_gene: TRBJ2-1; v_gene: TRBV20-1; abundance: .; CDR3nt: TGCAGTGCTAGTATTAGCGGGCCTACCTACGAGCAGTTCTTC; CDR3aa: CSASISGPTYEQFF
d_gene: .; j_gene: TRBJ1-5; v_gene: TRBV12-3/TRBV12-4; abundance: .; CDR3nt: TGTGCCAGCACCCTGGGGGCGGGAGTAGGAAATCAGCCCCAGCATTTT; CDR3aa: CASTLGAGVGNQPQHF
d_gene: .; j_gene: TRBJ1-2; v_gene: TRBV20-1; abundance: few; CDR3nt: TGCAGTGCTAGAGGAAGGGTCGCTAACTATGGCTACACCTTC; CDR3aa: CSARGRVANYGYTF
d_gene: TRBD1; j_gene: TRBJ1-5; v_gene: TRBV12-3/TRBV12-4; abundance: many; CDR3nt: TGTGCCAGCACGACGACAGGGCAAAATCAGCCCCAGCATTTT; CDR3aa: CASTTTGQNQPQHF
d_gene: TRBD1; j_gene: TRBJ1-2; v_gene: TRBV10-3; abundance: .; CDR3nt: TGTGCCATCAGGACAGGGTTTAACTATGGCTACACCTTC; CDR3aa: CAIRTGFNYGYTF
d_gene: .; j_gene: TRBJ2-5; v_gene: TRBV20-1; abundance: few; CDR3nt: TGCAGTGCCCTCCTACCACCTGAGCAGTACTTC; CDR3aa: CSALLPPEQYF
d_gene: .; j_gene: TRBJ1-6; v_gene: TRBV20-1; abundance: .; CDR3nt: TGCAGTGCTAGAATGGGCTCACCCCTCCACTTT; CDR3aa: CSARMGSPLHF
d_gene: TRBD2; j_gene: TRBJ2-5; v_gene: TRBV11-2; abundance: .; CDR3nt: TGTGCCAGCAGCTCCCTTCGACTAGCGGAAAAAGAGACCCAGTACTTC; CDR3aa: CASSSLRLAEKETQYF
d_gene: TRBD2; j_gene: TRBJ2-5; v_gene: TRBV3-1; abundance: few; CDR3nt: TGTGCCAGCAGCCAAGTCCGGACTAGCGTAGAGACCCAGTACTTC; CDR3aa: CASSQVRTSVETQYF
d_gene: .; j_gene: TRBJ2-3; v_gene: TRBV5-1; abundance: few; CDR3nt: TGCGCCAGCAGCTTGGAAATGACAGATACGCAGTATTTT; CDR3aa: CASSLEMTDTQYF
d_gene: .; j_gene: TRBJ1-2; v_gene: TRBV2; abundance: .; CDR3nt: TGTGCCAGCAGCCCAAACGGGGGGAACTATGGCTACACCTTC; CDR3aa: CASSPNGGNYGYTF
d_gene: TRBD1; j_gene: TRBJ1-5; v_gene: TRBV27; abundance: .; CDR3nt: TGTGCCAGCAGTTCCCCTATGACAGGGAGCAATCAGCCCCAGCATTTT; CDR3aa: CASSSPMTGSNQPQHF
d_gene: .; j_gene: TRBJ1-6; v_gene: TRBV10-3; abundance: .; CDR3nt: TGTGCCATCAGGGCAGGGGTTGGCCCCTATAATTCACCCCTCCACTTT; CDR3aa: CAIRAGVGPYNSPLHF